A selection of T cell receptor beta chains follows, all from one sample in a study of CD8+CD57+ T cells in acquired aplastic anemia. TCRdb fed the reads into MiXCR, producing one record per CDR3 protein. This table holds over 200,000 distinct CDR3 sequences, around 60% found once. Sequenced sample: sorted CD4+, CD8+, or CD8+CD57+ T cells (not recorded which) from PBMCs. All receptors derive from a human donor in good health. The CDR3 runs from the conserved cysteine through the conserved F or W. A D gene is named only where the DNA matches it firmly. Rows give clone size only sometimes, using once, few, many, or a class for an expanded clone.

clone_size j_call v_call d_call cdr3_nt cdr3_aa
. TRBJ1-5 TRBV19 . TGTGCCAGTGGGTCGGTTGTGGCCCAGCCCCAGCATTTT CASGSVVAQPQHF
. TRBJ1-6 TRBV10-3 TRBD1 TGTGCCATCAGACGGGAGATAGGGGGCGAGAGTTCACCCCTCCACTTT CAIRREIGGESSPLHF
. TRBJ2-1 TRBV7-6 TRBD1 TGTGCCAGCAGCTTACGGGGGACAGGGTCCTACAATGAGCAGTTCTTC CASSLRGTGSYNEQFF
. TRBJ2-5 TRBV12-3/TRBV12-4 . TGTGCCAGCAGTACTCCAGGGGTTTCAGAGACCCAGTACTTC CASSTPGVSETQYF
few TRBJ1-2 TRBV7-9 . TGTGCCAGCAGCTTACAGGGCTGGAATGGCTACACCTTC CASSLQGWNGYTF
. TRBJ2-5 TRBV15 TRBD2 TGTGCCACCAGCGCACGGACTAGCGGGGGGGCAGAGACCCAGTACTTC CATSARTSGGAETQYF
. TRBJ2-1 TRBV19 . TGTGCCAGTAGTCCGAACCTGGGGGGGCCCTATGAGCAGTTCTTC CASSPNLGGPYEQFF
. TRBJ1-1 TRBV9 . TGTGCCAGCGGCGGCAGGGGAAGTCCCTGGGACACTGAAGCTTTCTTT CASGGRGSPWDTEAFF
. TRBJ2-3 TRBV12-3/TRBV12-4 . TGTGCCAGCAGTTTTTCTCTTCGCTTTAGCACAGATACGCAGTATTTT CASSFSLRFSTDTQYF
. TRBJ2-7 TRBV11-2 TRBD2 TGTGCCAGCAGCGTCGGGGGGGACCGATACGAGCAGTACTTC CASSVGGDRYEQYF
. TRBJ2-7 TRBV20-1 . TGCAGTGCTAGGCCGGAAACGCAGGGTTTCGAGCAGTACTTC CSARPETQGFEQYF
. TRBJ1-1 TRBV7-3 TRBD1 TGTGCCAGCAGCTTAAGGGGGACAGGGGGAAGGAACACTGAAGCTTTCTTT CASSLRGTGGRNTEAFF
many TRBJ2-6 TRBV5-1 TRBD1 TGCGCCAGCAGCTCTCCGGGACAGGTCCTCTCTGGGGCCAACGTCCTGACTTTC CASSSPGQVLSGANVLTF
. TRBJ1-1 TRBV2 TRBD1 TGTGCCAGCAGACCCGGGACAGGGACTGAAGCTTTCTTT CASRPGTGTEAFF
. TRBJ2-7 TRBV20-1 . TGCAGTGCTCGGAGGTCGGGCAACTACGAGCAGTACTTC CSARRSGNYEQYF
. TRBJ1-1 TRBV20-1 . TGCAGTGCTTTCTTTCAGGCGAACACTGAAGCTTTCTTT CSAFFQANTEAFF
few TRBJ2-7 TRBV20-1 TRBD2 TGCAGTGTTGGGACTAGCGGGAACTACGAGCAGTACTTC CSVGTSGNYEQYF
. TRBJ1-1 TRBV25-1 . TGTGCCAGCAGTGTCTCGGCGAGGGCTGACACTGAAGCTTTCTTT CASSVSARADTEAFF
many TRBJ2-7 TRBV20-1 . TGCAGTGCTAGAGATGGGATCCGGGATTCAACCTACGAGCAGTACTTC CSARDGIRDSTYEQYF
. TRBJ1-1 TRBV12-3/TRBV12-4 . TGTGCCAGCAGTTTAGCCCTAACTGAAGCTTTCTTT CASSLALTEAFF
. TRBJ2-7 TRBV7-8 . TGTGCCAGCAGCGCCGATGCCTACGAGCAGTACTTC CASSADAYEQYF
. TRBJ1-5 TRBV12-3/TRBV12-4 . TGTGCCAGCAGTTTGAGAGGACCCAATCAGCCCCAGCATTTT CASSLRGPNQPQHF
. TRBJ1-2 TRBV20-1 TRBD1 TGCAGTGCGCCGACCGGGACAGGGATCGACTACACCTTC CSAPTGTGIDYTF
few TRBJ2-7 TRBV19 . TGTGCCAGTAGTGGGCTCTCCTACGAGCAGTACTTC CASSGLSYEQYF
once TRBJ2-7 TRBV5-1 TRBD2 TGCGCCAGCAAATCTCTAGCGGGGTACTACGAGCAGTACTTC CASKSLAGYYEQYF
. TRBJ1-2 TRBV9 . TGTGCCAGCAGCCCCGGGGCAGGGAGGATCAATGGCGACACCTTC CASSPGAGRINGDTF
few TRBJ1-1 TRBV20-1 TRBD1 TGCAGTGCTAGAGGGGACAGGGGGATCTCCACTGAAGCTTTCTTT CSARGDRGISTEAFF
. TRBJ2-5 TRBV29-1 . TGCAGCGCCCAAGGAACAGCGGCCCCCCAGTACTTC CSAQGTAAPQYF
medium-sized TRBJ1-2 TRBV6-1 . TGTGCCAGCAGTGAATTTTATGGCTACACCTTC CASSEFYGYTF
. TRBJ1-1 TRBV5-1 . TGCGCCAGCAGCTTGGGTTGGCAGGGTACCACTGAAGCTTTCTTT CASSLGWQGTTEAFF
. TRBJ2-3 TRBV20-1 . TGCAGTGCGGAAAGTCCGGGGCACGGTACAGATACGCAGTATTTT CSAESPGHGTDTQYF
. TRBJ2-1 TRBV12-3/TRBV12-4 . TGTGCCAGCAGTTTGGTGACTAGGGGTAATGAGCAGTTCTTC CASSLVTRGNEQFF
. TRBJ1-2 TRBV12-3/TRBV12-4 . TGTGCCAGCAGTTTTGGGGGTCTCGGTGGCTACACCTTC CASSFGGLGGYTF
. TRBJ1-3 TRBV7-9 . TGTGCCAGCAGCCCCGGGGGGAACACCATATATTTT CASSPGGNTIYF
. TRBJ2-3 TRBV19 TRBD1 TGTGCCAGTAGTATGACAGGGGCCACAGATACGCAGTATTTT CASSMTGATDTQYF